This T cell receptor beta chain was sequenced for a study of identical twins. Findings and caveats of the study: In beta out-of-frame sequences, the excess sharing between twins was weaker. Zero-insertion analyses might be partly confounded by invariant T cells like MAIT and iNKT. Twin sharing of out-of-frame TCR alpha was underestimated by models in monozygotic pairs.

No donor was unhealthy or non-Caucasian. Germline CDR1 reads MNHNS; CDR2 reads SASEGT. The CDR3 covers 14 residues. J was trimmed by 4 bases and V by 10 bases; bases with no gene match: 10. To note about this clonotype: What it binds is not known.

TCRdb used MiXCR to reprocess the 5' RACE reads, holding one entry per CDR3 protein. The repertoire holds 400,000 to 600,000 distinct CDR3 sequences, with about 22% as singletons. The data were also submitted as part of a second study, on yellow fever vaccine responses in identical twins.

Sequenced material: CD4+ T cells sorted from blood. This TCR was recovered from a woman aged 18-29 years in good health. The gene calls are TRBV6-1 and TRBJ2-3; 8 bases are shared with TRBD2. In DNA, the CDR3 is TGTGCCACCACCAACTCCGGGGGGGCAGATACGCAGTATTTT. Translated, it gives CATTNSGGADTQYF.